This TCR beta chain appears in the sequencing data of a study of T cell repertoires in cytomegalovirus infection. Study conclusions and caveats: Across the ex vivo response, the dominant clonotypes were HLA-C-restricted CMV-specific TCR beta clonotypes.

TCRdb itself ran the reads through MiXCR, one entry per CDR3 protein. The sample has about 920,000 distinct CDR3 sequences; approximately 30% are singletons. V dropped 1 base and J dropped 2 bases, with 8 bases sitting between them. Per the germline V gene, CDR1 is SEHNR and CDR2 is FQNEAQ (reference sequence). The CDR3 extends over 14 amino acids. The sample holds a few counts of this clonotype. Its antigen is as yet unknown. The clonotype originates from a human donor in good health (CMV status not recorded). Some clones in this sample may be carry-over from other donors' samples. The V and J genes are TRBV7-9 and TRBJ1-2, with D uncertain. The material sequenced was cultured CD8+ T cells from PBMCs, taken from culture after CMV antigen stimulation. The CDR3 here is CASSLERENYGYTF. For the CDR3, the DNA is TGTGCCAGCAGCTTAGAGAGGGAGAACTATGGCTACACCTTC.